This TCR beta chain was captured by sequencing in a study of beta chain features in type 1 diabetes. Study-wide findings and caveats: Type 1 diabetes patients had TCRB CDR3s that were shorter (moderately but significantly so) in all four CD4+ subsets. Still unanswered here is whether HLA type influences TCRB rearrangement.

This CDR3 region has 12 residues. Germline V lookup: CDR1 SGHAT, CDR2 FQNNGV. Trimming cost V 1 base and J 4 bases, with 3 bases left between them. This clone was recorded a few times. The target antigen is unknown. Expressed TCRB transcripts were sequenced because the isolated RNA had all been reverse transcribed beforehand. The table came from immunoSEQ multiplex PCR; TCRdb's copy has only in-frame clones and leaves some out. Here the sample spans roughly 300,000 clones, around 9% being singletons. The chain recombines TRBV11-2 with TRBJ2-3, with no clear D. The specimen sequenced was central memory CD4+ T cells from blood. The sequence derives from a man aged 30 to 39 with type 1 diabetes. This CDR3 is CASSLAADTQYF. The CDR3 DNA is TGTGCCAGCAGCTTAGCGGCAGATACGCAGTATTTT.